This T cell receptor beta chain emerged from a study of CD8+ T cells in alopecia areata. With regard to this clone: As yet, its antigen is unknown.

The CDR3 is 15 residues long. CDR1 and CDR2 from the germline V gene are SNHLY and FYNNEI. The V segment lost 7 bases and the J segment 3 bases; nucleotides outside the gene matches: 9. Sorting from PBMCs produced CD4+ and CD8+ T cells. Extraction of RNA preceded its reverse transcription into cDNA, which served as the sequencing template. TCRdb's table, derived via immunoSEQ multiplex PCR, lists solely in-frame clones and lacks some. The table shows over 150,000 clones, with roughly 50% occurring only once. Study-level findings and limits: Scalp specimens additionally yield sequences from normal skin's resident alphabeta T cells. Patients showed less clear TCR sequence sharing than mice, possibly partly because of HLA diversity. Compared with normal scalp, lesional scalp had higher clonality and more expanded CD8+ clones.

The receptor comes from a human donor in good health. Sequenced sample: CD8+ T cells sorted from blood. The chain couples TRBV2 to TRBJ2-1; 7 bases are a match to TRBD2. Here the CDR3 reads CASNPTAGSYNEQFF. CDR3 in DNA: TGTGCCAGCAACCCCACAGCGGGGAGCTACAATGAGCAGTTCTTC.